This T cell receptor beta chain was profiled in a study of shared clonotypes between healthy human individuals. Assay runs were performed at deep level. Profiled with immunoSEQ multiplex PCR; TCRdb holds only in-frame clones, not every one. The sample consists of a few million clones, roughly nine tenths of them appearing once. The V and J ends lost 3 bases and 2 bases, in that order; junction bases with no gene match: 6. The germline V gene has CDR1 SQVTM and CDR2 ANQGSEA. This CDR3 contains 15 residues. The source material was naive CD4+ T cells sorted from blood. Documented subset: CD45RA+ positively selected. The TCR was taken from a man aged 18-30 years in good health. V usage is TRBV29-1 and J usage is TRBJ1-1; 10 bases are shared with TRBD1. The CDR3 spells CSVEGQGKGNTEAFF. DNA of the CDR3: TGCAGCGTTGAGGGACAGGGGAAAGGAAACACTGAAGCTTTCTTT.